The T cell receptor (beta chain) described here comes from a study of T cell responses to AZD1222 COVID-19 vaccine. Study-level results: Increased Spike-specific TCR breadth and depth were observed after two AZD1222 doses.

Sequencing was performed with immunoSEQ multiplex PCR; in TCRdb, only in-frame clones are kept and a portion is missing. Here the sample spans around 200,000 clones, around 94% being singletons. With V trimmed by 6 bases and J by 8 bases, 16 bases remained unmatched. This CDR3 region has 17 residues. Germline CDR1 and CDR2: MDHEN and SYDVKM. A remark on this clone: Its antigen is currently unknown.

Material: peripheral blood, obtained 28 days after the second AZD1222 dose. This receptor was obtained from an adult who received the AZD1222 COVID-19 vaccine. The chain combines TRBV28 with TRBJ1-6; TRBD1 matches at 7 bases. Here the CDR3 reads CASSQLLRTGLHSPLHF. DNA of the CDR3: TGTGCCAGCAGCCAATTATTACGGACAGGTCTACATTCACCCCTCCACTTT.